The rows below give T cell receptor beta chains drawn from one sample of a study of T-cell memory formation after mild COVID-19. TCRdb used MiXCR to reprocess the 5' RACE reads, holding one entry per CDR3 protein. The sample contains hundreds of thousands of distinct CDR3 sequences, roughly 15% of which appear only once. Sequencing used PBMCs or a T cell subset sorted from them (not recorded which). Receptor source: a man aged 18-30 years who had mild COVID-19 (a few samples of this study predate the infection). Cell type and time point are not known. CDR3s include the opening cysteine and the closing phenylalanine or tryptophan. The D gene is left open where the match is weak. Clone size is stated in some rows and not others, as once, few, many or a class when expanded.

D | J | size | V | DNA | CDR3
TRBD2 | TRBJ2-1 | many | TRBV7-2 | TGTGCCAGCAGCGTCTCCTGGGCTAGCGGGGTCGAGCAGTTCTTC | CASSVSWASGVEQFF
. | TRBJ1-1 | . | TRBV29-1 | TGCAGCGTTGAACACCTGAACACTGAAGCTTTCTTT | CSVEHLNTEAFF
TRBD1 | TRBJ1-1 | few | TRBV6-6 | TGTGCCAGCAGTTACCCTCGGACAGGGAGGAACACTGAAGCTTTCTTT | CASSYPRTGRNTEAFF
TRBD1 | TRBJ1-2 | few | TRBV18 | TGTGCCAGCTCACCACAAGACAGGGGCTATGGCTACACCTTC | CASSPQDRGYGYTF
TRBD2 | TRBJ2-1 | few | TRBV5-6 | TGTGCCAGCAGCTTGCGCGGGGGGGCCTACAATGAGCAGTTCTTC | CASSLRGGAYNEQFF
. | TRBJ1-2 | . | TRBV19 | TGTGCCAGTAGCGGCTTGCAGGGGCGGAGTGGCTACACCTTC | CASSGLQGRSGYTF
TRBD2 | TRBJ2-3 | . | TRBV4-2 | TGTGCCAGCAGCCAAGATCCCCAGCGGGGTACAGATACGCAGTATTTT | CASSQDPQRGTDTQYF
TRBD2 | TRBJ2-3 | . | TRBV12-5 | TGTGCTAGTGGTACCGTCAGCGGGGGGACGACAGATACGCAGTATTTT | CASGTVSGGTTDTQYF
. | TRBJ2-7 | few | TRBV4-2 | TGTGCCAGCAGCCAAGAAGGGACGGTTTCCTACGAGCAGTACTTC | CASSQEGTVSYEQYF
. | TRBJ2-5 | few | TRBV6-5 | TGTGCCAGCAGTCCTTCGGCCAGTCGGGGGACCCAGTACTTC | CASSPSASRGTQYF
. | TRBJ2-6 | few | TRBV11-2 | TGTGCCAGCAGCTTAGATGTTTGGGCGACGCGGGGCTCTGGGGCCAACGTCCTGACTTTC | CASSLDVWATRGSGANVLTF
. | TRBJ2-3 | few | TRBV4-3 | TGCGCCAGCAGCCAGAGGGGTAGAGGGGCAGATACGCAGTATTTT | CASSQRGRGADTQYF
. | TRBJ2-1 | . | TRBV6-1 | TGTGCCATCCTCTGGGCAGGAACCGGTGAGCAGTTCTTC | CAILWAGTGEQFF
. | TRBJ2-5 | . | TRBV4-1 | TGCGCCAGCAGCCTAACAGGGAGCGAGACCCAGTACTTC | CASSLTGSETQYF
. | TRBJ1-4 | few | TRBV5-1 | TGCGCCAGCAGCTTGGAACAGGCTAATGAAAAACTGTTTTTT | CASSLEQANEKLFF
. | TRBJ1-1 | . | TRBV19 | TGTGCCAGTAGTATGAGTCGTACCTCTGAAGCTTTCTTT | CASSMSRTSEAFF
. | TRBJ2-7 | . | TRBV6-5 | TGTGCCAGCAGTTTGGACCCAGCGGGTAGCTCCTACGAGCAGTACTTC | CASSLDPAGSSYEQYF
TRBD1 | TRBJ1-1 | few | TRBV9 | TGTGCCAGCAGCGTAGGCTCGGGACAGGCAAACACTGAAGCTTTCTTT | CASSVGSGQANTEAFF
TRBD2 | TRBJ2-1 | . | TRBV13 | TGTGCCAGCAGTTCAACTCTAGCGGGGAGGCCCAGCTCCTACAATGAGCAGTTCTTC | CASSSTLAGRPSSYNEQFF
. | TRBJ2-1 | few | TRBV21-1 | TGTGCCAGCAGCACCGGACGACTAGCGGGGAACAATGAGCAGTTCTTC | CASSTGRLAGNNEQFF
. | TRBJ2-3 | . | TRBV6-5 | TGTGCCAGCAGTTACGGGTCCGGGACGGCAGCTCTCACAGATACGCAGTATTTT | CASSYGSGTAALTDTQYF
TRBD2 | TRBJ2-1 | . | TRBV9 | TGTGCCAGCAGCGTACGGAGCGGGGGGCACAATGAGCAGTTCTTC | CASSVRSGGHNEQFF
TRBD1 | TRBJ2-7 | . | TRBV3-1 | TGTGCCAGCAGCGACCGTAGACAGGGGCTTCTCGGCGAGCAGTACTTC | CASSDRRQGLLGEQYF
. | TRBJ2-2 | . | TRBV7-8 | TGTGCCAGCACCTTCCCCCGACTGCTCGCGAACACCGGGGAGCTGTTTTTT | CASTFPRLLANTGELFF
. | TRBJ2-3 | few | TRBV7-2 | TGTGCCAGCAGCTTTGTAAGGCGGGATACGCAGTATTTT | CASSFVRRDTQYF
TRBD2 | TRBJ2-1 | few | TRBV2 | TGTGCCAGCAGTATGGGGGGGGGAGAGCAGTTCTTC | CASSMGGGEQFF
. | TRBJ1-6 | few | TRBV6-5 | TGTGCCAGCAGCCTAAACGGACGGGGCGGCAGTTCACCCCTCCACTTT | CASSLNGRGGSSPLHF
TRBD2 | TRBJ2-5 | . | TRBV25-1 | TGTGCCAGCAGCCCCTGGGGGGGTAGACAAGAGACCCAGTACTTC | CASSPWGGRQETQYF
. | TRBJ1-2 | . | TRBV5-1 | TGCGCCAGCAGCTTGCCCCTAAGGGATAACTATGGCTACACCTTC | CASSLPLRDNYGYTF
. | TRBJ2-2 | many | TRBV6-5 | TGTGCCAGCAGTTACCGGCAGAACACCGGGGAGCTGTTTTTT | CASSYRQNTGELFF
TRBD1 | TRBJ2-5 | few | TRBV24-1 | TGTGCCACCAGTGATGTCCGGGACAGGGGGATAGAGACCCAGTACTTC | CATSDVRDRGIETQYF
. | TRBJ1-1 | few | TRBV7-9 | TGTGCCAGCAGCTTTTTCCAGAGCAACACTGAAGCTTTCTTT | CASSFFQSNTEAFF
. | TRBJ1-2 | few | TRBV5-1 | TGCGCCAGCAGCTTGGGGGCAGGGGATGGCTACACCTTC | CASSLGAGDGYTF
. | TRBJ2-1 | . | TRBV5-1 | TGCGCCAGCACAGGGGGGGATGAGCAGTTCTTC | CASTGGDEQFF
. | TRBJ2-1 | . | TRBV5-5 | TGTGCCAGCAGTTTAACCGGGACAAGATACAATGAGCAGTTCTTC | CASSLTGTRYNEQFF
. | TRBJ1-2 | . | TRBV5-1 | TGCGCCAGCACTACGGGCTACGCAAGCTATGGCTACACCTTC | CASTTGYASYGYTF
TRBD2 | TRBJ2-3 | . | TRBV20-1 | TGCAGTGCCCCCGCCCGAATAGCGGGTACCACAGATACGCAGTATTTT | CSAPARIAGTTDTQYF
. | TRBJ2-1 | . | TRBV7-9 | TGTGCCAGCAGCTTGGTAGGCGGACTCTCCTACAATGAGCAGTTCTTC | CASSLVGGLSYNEQFF
. | TRBJ2-3 | many | TRBV20-1 | TGCAGTGCTACCAGATCCATCTCGGGGGAAGGGACAGATACGCAGTATTTT | CSATRSISGEGTDTQYF
. | TRBJ2-5 | few | TRBV10-3 | TGTGCCATCAGTGCGCAGGTCGGGAAAGAGACCCAGTACTTC | CAISAQVGKETQYF
. | TRBJ2-3 | . | TRBV9 | TGTGCCAGCAGCCCCGATTGGGATACGCAGTATTTT | CASSPDWDTQYF
TRBD2 | TRBJ2-3 | . | TRBV4-1 | TGCGCCAGCAGCAAAGTTGCTAGCGGGGCAGATACGCAGTATTTT | CASSKVASGADTQYF
. | TRBJ2-3 | . | TRBV5-1 | TGCGCCAGCGGCCCAGGGGTGGGCACAGATACGCAGTATTTT | CASGPGVGTDTQYF
. | TRBJ2-5 | . | TRBV20-1 | TGCAGTGCCAAGAGGGGGGAGGAGGTTTTCCAAGAGACCCAGTACTTC | CSAKRGEEVFQETQYF
. | TRBJ2-7 | . | TRBV15 | TGTGCCACCAGCAGGGACCGCACCTACGAGCAGTACTTC | CATSRDRTYEQYF
TRBD2 | TRBJ2-3 | few | TRBV11-2 | TGTGCCAGCAGCTTAGGCCCGGGACTAGCGGGGGGTACCACAGATACGCAGTATTTT | CASSLGPGLAGGTTDTQYF
. | TRBJ2-7 | few | TRBV7-2 | TGTGCCAGCAGCCCCCGGGGGGCCGCCTACGAGCAGTACTTC | CASSPRGAAYEQYF
. | TRBJ2-1 | few | TRBV5-1 | TGCGCCAGCAGCTTATCGGGGAACAATGAGCAGTTCTTC | CASSLSGNNEQFF